This T cell receptor beta chain was recorded in a study of cytomegalovirus exposure and HLA in healthy donors. A word on this clone: The antigen remains undetermined.

PCR used 60 Vbeta primers and 13 Jbeta primers. In the source study's methods: In a later analysis, 10 million to 11 million of 65 million to 80 million unique beta chains occurred in at least two donors. Generated by immunoSEQ multiplex PCR, the TCRdb table keeps only in-frame clones and is missing some. V, J and clone size derive from that table, while D and trimming were established from the DNA sequence. The profile covers 250,000 to 350,000 clones, with over 70% appearing a single time and about 0.3% taken by the ten largest. Findings of the study overall: Reports credit the classifier with highly specific, highly sensitive diagnosis of cytomegalovirus status. Whilst most TCR sequences proved rare, a subset of public TCRs occurred across many donors. Presence/absence results assume similar sequencing depth per donor, which may not hold.

The germline V gene encodes CDR1 SNHLY and CDR2 FYNNEI. The CDR3 runs to 15 residues. The junction had 5 bases not matched to a gene; V was cut back by 4 bases and J by 3 bases. The sequencing input was PBMCs. This chain links TRBV2 with TRBJ2-1; 8 bases are shared with TRBD2. This TCR derives from a girl aged 2 to 9 in good health and CMV-seronegative. CDR3 in amino acids: CASSGKSGGYNEQFF. The CDR3 region has the DNA TGTGCCAGCAGTGGCAAGAGCGGGGGCTACAATGAGCAGTTCTTC.